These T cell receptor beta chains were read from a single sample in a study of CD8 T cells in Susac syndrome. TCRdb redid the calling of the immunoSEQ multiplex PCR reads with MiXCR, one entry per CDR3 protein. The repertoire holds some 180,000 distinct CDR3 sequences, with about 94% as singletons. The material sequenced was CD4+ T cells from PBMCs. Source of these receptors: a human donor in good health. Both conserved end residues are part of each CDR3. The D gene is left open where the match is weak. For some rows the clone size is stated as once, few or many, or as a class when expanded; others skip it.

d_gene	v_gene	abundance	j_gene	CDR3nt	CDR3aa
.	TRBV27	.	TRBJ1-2	TGTGCCAGCAGTTTATTCAGGGATAACTATGGCTACACCTTC	CASSLFRDNYGYTF
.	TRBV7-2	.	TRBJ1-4	TGTGCCAGCAGCCCAGCTAATGAAAAACTGTTTTTT	CASSPANEKLFF
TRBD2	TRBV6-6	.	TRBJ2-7	TGTGCCAGCAGTAGGGTGGGAGGGATGAACGAGCAGTACTTC	CASSRVGGMNEQYF
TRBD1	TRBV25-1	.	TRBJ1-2	TGTGCCAGCAGAAGGGACAGACTCTATGGCTACACCTTC	CASRRDRLYGYTF
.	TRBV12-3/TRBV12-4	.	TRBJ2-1	TGTGCCAGCACCCGACACATCAATGGGAATGAGCAGTTCTTC	CASTRHINGNEQFF
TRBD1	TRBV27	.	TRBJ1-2	TGTGCCAGCAGTCCGAGACAGGGGGGAACTTATGGCTACACCTTC	CASSPRQGGTYGYTF
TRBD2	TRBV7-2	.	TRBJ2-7	TGTGCCAGCAGCTCGACTAGCGGGAGCGCCACCTACGAGCAGTACTTC	CASSSTSGSATYEQYF
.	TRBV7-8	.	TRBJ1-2	TGTGCCAGCAGCGGAGGGGGGACGGTCTATGGCTACACCTTC	CASSGGGTVYGYTF
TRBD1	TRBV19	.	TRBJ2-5	TGTGCCAGTAGTCGCACCGGGACAGTCGGGGAGACCCAGTACTTC	CASSRTGTVGETQYF
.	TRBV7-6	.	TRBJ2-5	TGTGCCAGCAGCTTAAGCCTAAGCGCGGAGACCCAGTACTTC	CASSLSLSAETQYF
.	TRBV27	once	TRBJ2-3	TGTGCCAGCAGTTTATTCAGGGGGGGTCCAGATACGCAGTATTTT	CASSLFRGGPDTQYF
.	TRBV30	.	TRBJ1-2	TGTGCCTGGAGTGTACTCTCGACCGGTGCGTATGGCTACACCTTC	CAWSVLSTGAYGYTF
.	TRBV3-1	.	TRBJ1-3	TGTGCCAGCAGCCAAGCCTGGAGCTCTGGAAACACCATATATTTT	CASSQAWSSGNTIYF
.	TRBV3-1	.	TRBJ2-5	TGTGCCAGCAGCCAAGATCCAGGGAGGCAAGAGACCCAGTACTTC	CASSQDPGRQETQYF
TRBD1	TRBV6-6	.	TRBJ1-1	TGTGCCAGCAGTTACCCCGGGACAGGGGGGGATTTGGAAGCTTTCTTT	CASSYPGTGGDLEAFF
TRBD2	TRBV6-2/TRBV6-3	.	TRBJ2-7	TGTGCCAGCAGTTACTCGATGGTGCGGGAGTATTCCGAGCAGTACTTC	CASSYSMVREYSEQYF
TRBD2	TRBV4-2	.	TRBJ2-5	TGTGCCAGCAGCCAAGGGGCCAGACTAGCGGGATTCCAAGAGACCCAGTACTTC	CASSQGARLAGFQETQYF
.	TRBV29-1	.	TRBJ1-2	TGCAGCGTTGCCCCCGACCGGGTATCTGGCTACACCTTC	CSVAPDRVSGYTF
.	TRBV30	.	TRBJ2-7	TGTGCCTGGAGTGTGGCGAGCGGCGCCTTCTACGAGCAGTACTTC	CAWSVASGAFYEQYF
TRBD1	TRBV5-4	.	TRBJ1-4	TGTGCCAGCAGCTTGGGGGACAGGAATGAAAAACTGTTTTTT	CASSLGDRNEKLFF
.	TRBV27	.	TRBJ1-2	TGTGCCAGCACAGGCGGGGATGGCTACGGCTACACCTTC	CASTGGDGYGYTF
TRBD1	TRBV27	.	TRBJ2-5	TGTGCCAGCCGCACAGGGGGATGGGAGACCCAGTACTTC	CASRTGGWETQYF
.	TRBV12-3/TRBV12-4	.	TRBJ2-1	TGTGCCAGCAGTCCCCGGGCCTTCAACTACAATGAGCAGTTCTTC	CASSPRAFNYNEQFF
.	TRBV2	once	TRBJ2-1	TGTGCCAGCAGTGATTCGGCCCGCAATGAGCAGTTCTTC	CASSDSARNEQFF
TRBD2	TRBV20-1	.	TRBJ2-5	TGCAGTGCTGAGGGACTAGCGGGAGAGGGGCCCCAAGAGACCCAGTACTTC	CSAEGLAGEGPQETQYF
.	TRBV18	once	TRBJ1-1	TGTGCCAGCTCGCTTTTGGGGAGCAACATGAACACTGAAGCTTTCTTT	CASSLLGSNMNTEAFF
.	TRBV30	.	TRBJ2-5	TGTGCCTGGAGTGACCTCGGACCCTCTGGGCAGGAGACCCAGTACTTC	CAWSDLGPSGQETQYF
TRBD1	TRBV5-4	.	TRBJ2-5	TGTGCCAGCAGCGTACGAGGGACAGGGTTAGAGACCCAGTACTTC	CASSVRGTGLETQYF
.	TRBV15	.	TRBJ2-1	TGTGCCACCAGCAGACGTAGCGGCCAATACAATGAGCAGTTCTTC	CATSRRSGQYNEQFF
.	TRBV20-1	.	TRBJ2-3	TGCAGTGCTCCGCCATGGAGACTAGAGAAGACAGATACGCAGTATTTT	CSAPPWRLEKTDTQYF
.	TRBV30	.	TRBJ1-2	TGTGCCTGGGGTAGTGTACTAGGAGGCTACACCTTC	CAWGSVLGGYTF
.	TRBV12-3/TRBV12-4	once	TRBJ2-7	TGTGCCAGCAGCGATCGGGCTAGCGTCGTTTACGAGCAGTACTTC	CASSDRASVVYEQYF
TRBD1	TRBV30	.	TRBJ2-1	TGTGCCTGGTCACAGGGGGCTAGATCCTACAATGAGCAGTTCTTC	CAWSQGARSYNEQFF
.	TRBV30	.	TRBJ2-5	TGTGCCTGGAACCCCCTGTTTTCGGAGACCCAGTACTTC	CAWNPLFSETQYF
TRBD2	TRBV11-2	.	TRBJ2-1	TGTGCCAGCAGCTTAGGATCGTTCGTCGGGAGTGCGGGAGGCAATGAGCAGTTCTTC	CASSLGSFVGSAGGNEQFF
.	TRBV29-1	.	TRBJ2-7	TGCAGCGTTGGTTCAGGGAACTCCTACGAGCAGTACTTC	CSVGSGNSYEQYF
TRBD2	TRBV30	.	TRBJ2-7	TGTGCCTGGAGTGTAACAGCGGGAGGTTACGAGCAGTACTTC	CAWSVTAGGYEQYF
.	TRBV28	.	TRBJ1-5	TGTGCCAGCATGAGTGGGCAGCCCCAGCATTTT	CASMSGQPQHF
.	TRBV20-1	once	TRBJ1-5	TGCAGTGCCCGACTGGGCAATCAGCCCCAGCATTTT	CSARLGNQPQHF
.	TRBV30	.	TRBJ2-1	TGTGCCTGGAGACGGGAGCCATTAGGGAATGAGCAGTTCTTC	CAWRREPLGNEQFF
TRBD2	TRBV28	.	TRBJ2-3	TGTGCCAGCAGTTTCTCCTCGGCGGGAGGAAGGGATACGCAGTATTTT	CASSFSSAGGRDTQYF
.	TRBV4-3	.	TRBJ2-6	TGCGCCAGCAGCCAAGAATCCGTGGACAGCCGCTCTGGGGCCAACGTCCTGACTTTC	CASSQESVDSRSGANVLTF
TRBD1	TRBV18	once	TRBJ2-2	TGTGCCAGCTCACGGGGACAGGCCGCCGGGGAGCTGTTTTTT	CASSRGQAAGELFF
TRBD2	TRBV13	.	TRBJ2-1	TGTGCCAGCAGTTCGGGACTACCCAATGAGCAGTTCTTC	CASSSGLPNEQFF
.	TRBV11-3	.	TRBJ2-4	TGTGCCAGCAGCCTAACCCCCGGTAACATTCAGTACTTC	CASSLTPGNIQYF
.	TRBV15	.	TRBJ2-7	TGTGCCACCAGCAGGGTTCCGTCTTCCTACGAGCAGTACTTC	CATSRVPSSYEQYF
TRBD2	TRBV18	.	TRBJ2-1	TGTGCCAGCTCACCGGCTAGCGGGGTCAATGAGCAGTTCTTC	CASSPASGVNEQFF
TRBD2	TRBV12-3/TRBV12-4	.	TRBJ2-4	TGTGCCAGCAGTTCCGCCGGGAGGAGGCCTATAGCCAAAAACATTCAGTACTTC	CASSSAGRRPIAKNIQYF
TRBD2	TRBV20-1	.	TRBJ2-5	TGCAGTGCTAGGGCCGACGGGGGGCAAGAGACCCAGTACTTC	CSARADGGQETQYF
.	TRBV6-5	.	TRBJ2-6	TGTGCCAGCAGTCAACAAGGGGCCAACGTCCTGACTTTC	CASSQQGANVLTF
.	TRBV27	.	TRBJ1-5	TGTGCCAGCAGTTTATCAGGTCAGATTTATAGCAATCAGCCCCAGCATTTT	CASSLSGQIYSNQPQHF
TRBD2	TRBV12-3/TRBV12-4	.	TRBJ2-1	TGTGCCAGCAGTTTAGCTAGCGGGAGGCACAATGAGCAGTTCTTC	CASSLASGRHNEQFF
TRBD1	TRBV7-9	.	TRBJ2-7	TGTGCCAGCAGCCCCCTGGGACAGGGGGTCTACGAGCAGTACTTC	CASSPLGQGVYEQYF
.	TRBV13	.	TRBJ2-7	TGTGCCAGCAGCCTCCAGGGGTCCCGCGAGCAGTACTTC	CASSLQGSREQYF
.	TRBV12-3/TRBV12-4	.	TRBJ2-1	TGTGCCAGCAGTTTCTGGGACCAGGGGAATGAGCAGTTCTTC	CASSFWDQGNEQFF